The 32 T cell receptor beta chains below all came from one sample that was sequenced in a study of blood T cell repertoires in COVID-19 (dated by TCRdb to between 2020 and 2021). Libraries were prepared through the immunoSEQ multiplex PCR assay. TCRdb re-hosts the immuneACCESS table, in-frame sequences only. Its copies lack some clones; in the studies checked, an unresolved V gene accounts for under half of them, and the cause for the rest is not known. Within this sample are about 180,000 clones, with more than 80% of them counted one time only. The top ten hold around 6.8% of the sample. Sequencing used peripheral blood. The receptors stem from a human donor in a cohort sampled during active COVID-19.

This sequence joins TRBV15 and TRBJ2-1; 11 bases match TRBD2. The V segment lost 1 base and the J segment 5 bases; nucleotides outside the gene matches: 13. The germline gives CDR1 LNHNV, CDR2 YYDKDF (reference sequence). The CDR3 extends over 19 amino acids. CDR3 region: CATSRGGIVAGGEDNEQFF. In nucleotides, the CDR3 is TGTGCCACCAGCAGAGGTGGGATTGTAGCGGGGGGGGAAGACAATGAGCAGTTCTTC.

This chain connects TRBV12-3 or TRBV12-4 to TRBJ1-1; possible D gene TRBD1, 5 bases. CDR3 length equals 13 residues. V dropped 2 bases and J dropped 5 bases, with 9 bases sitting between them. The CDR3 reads CASSLWGGTEAFF. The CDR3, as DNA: TGTGCCAGCAGTTTATGGGGGGGGACTGAAGCTTTCTTT.

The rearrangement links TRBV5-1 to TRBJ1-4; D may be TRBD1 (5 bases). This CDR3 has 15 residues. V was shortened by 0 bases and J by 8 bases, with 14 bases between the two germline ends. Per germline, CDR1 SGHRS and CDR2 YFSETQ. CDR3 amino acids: CASSLEGNLAEKLFF. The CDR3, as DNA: TGCGCCAGCAGCTTGGAGGGGAACCTCGCGGAAAAACTGTTTTTT.

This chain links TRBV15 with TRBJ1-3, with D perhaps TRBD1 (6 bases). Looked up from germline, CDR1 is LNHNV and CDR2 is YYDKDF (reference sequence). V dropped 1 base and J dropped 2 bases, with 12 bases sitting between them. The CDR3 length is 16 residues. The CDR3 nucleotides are TGTGCCACCAGCAGAGGGGGACAATTAGCTGGAAACACCATATATTTT. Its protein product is CATSRGGQLAGNTIYF.

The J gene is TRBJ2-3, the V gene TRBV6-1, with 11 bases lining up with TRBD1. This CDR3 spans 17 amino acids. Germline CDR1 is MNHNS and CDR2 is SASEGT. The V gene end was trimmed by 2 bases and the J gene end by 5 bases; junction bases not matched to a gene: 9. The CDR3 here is CASSERVGQGARDTQYF. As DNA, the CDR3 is TGTGCCAGCAGTGAACGGGTCGGACAGGGGGCTCGAGATACGCAGTATTTT.

The DNA of the CDR3 is TGTGCCAGCAGGGGCGACAGGAACACTGAAGCTTTCTTT. This codes for CASRGDRNTEAFF. The chain uses TRBV2 and TRBJ1-1; perhaps TRBD1 as D (5 bases). V gave up 6 bases and J gave up 1 base, with 9 bases separating them. Germline CDR1 and CDR2: SNHLY and FYNNEI. The CDR3 spans 13 residues.

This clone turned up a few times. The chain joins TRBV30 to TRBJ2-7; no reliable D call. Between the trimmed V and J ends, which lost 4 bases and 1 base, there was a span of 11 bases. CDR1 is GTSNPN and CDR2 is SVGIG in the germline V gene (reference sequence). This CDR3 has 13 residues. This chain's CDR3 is CAWNPVLSYEQYF. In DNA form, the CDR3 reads TGTGCCTGGAACCCGGTCCTATCCTACGAGCAGTACTTC.

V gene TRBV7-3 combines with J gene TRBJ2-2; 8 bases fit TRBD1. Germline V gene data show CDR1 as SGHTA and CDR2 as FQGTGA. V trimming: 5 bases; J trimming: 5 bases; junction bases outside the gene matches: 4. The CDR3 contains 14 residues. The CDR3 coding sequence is TGTGCCAGCAGCGCCGGACAGGGAACCGGGGAGCTGTTTTTT. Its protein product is CASSAGQGTGELFF.

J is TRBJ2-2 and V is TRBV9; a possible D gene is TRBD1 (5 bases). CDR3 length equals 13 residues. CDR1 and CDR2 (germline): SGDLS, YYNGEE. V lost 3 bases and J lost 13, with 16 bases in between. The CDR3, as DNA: TGTGCCAGCAGCGAAGACAGTACCCACCGGCTGTTTTTT. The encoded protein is CASSEDSTHRLFF.

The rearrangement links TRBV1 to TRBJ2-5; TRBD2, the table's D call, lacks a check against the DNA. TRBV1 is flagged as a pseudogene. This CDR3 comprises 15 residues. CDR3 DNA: TGCACCAGCAGCCAAGATTCACGGGAAGGAGAGACCCAGTACTTC. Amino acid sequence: CTSSQDSREGETQYF.

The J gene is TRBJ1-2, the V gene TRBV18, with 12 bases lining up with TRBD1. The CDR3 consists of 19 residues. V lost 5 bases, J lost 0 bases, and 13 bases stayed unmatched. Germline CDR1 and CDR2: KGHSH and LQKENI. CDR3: CASSKAPGTGGLSNYGYTF. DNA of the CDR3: TGTGCCAGCTCAAAAGCCCCCGGGACAGGGGGCCTATCTAACTATGGCTACACCTTC. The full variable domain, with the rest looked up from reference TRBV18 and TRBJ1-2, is NAGVMQNPRHLVRRRGQEARLRCSPMKGHSHVYWYRQLPEEGLKFMVYLQKENIIDESGMPKERFSAEFPKEGPSILRIQQVVRGDSAAYFCASSKAPGTGGLSNYGYTFGSGTRLTVV.

The CDR3 region is CASRTGEETQYF. CDR3 DNA sequence: TGTGCCAGCAGGACGGGAGAAGAGACCCAGTACTTC. The rearrangement uses TRBV28 and TRBJ2-5, with a possible D match to TRBD2 (6 bases). Per germline, CDR1 MDHEN and CDR2 SYDVKM. The V end was cut by 6 bases, the J end by 3 bases, with 8 bases between. This CDR3 has 12 residues.

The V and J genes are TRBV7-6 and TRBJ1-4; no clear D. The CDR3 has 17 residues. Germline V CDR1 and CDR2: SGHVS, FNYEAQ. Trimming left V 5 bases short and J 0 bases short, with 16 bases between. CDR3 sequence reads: CASSQRRAPATNEKLFF. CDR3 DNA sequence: TGTGCCAGCAGCCAGCGGAGGGCACCGGCAACTAATGAAAAACTGTTTTTT.

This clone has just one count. The CDR3 DNA is TGTGCCAGCAGCCGGGACAGGGGGCTTTCCGAGCAGTACTTC. It encodes CASSRDRGLSEQYF. This chain joins TRBV5-6 and TRBJ2-7, with 12 bases identical to TRBD1. This CDR3 comprises 14 residues. Germline V gene lookup returns CDR1 SGHDT and CDR2 YYEEEE. Germline trimming cut 4 bases from V and 6 bases from J; bases unmatched to any gene: 5.

DNA for the CDR3: TGTGCCAGCTCACCATCTGGCGGTCCTAACTATGGCTACACCTTC. As protein: CASSPSGGPNYGYTF. The genes are TRBV18 and TRBJ1-2; D is uncertain. The V end was cut by 2 bases, the J end by 0 bases, with 10 bases between. CDR1 and CDR2 from the germline V gene are KGHSH and LQKENI. The CDR3 is 15 amino acids.

The CDR3 spells CASSLKGQHSTDTQYF. The CDR3 bases are TGTGCCAGCAGTTTGAAGGGACAGCACTCCACAGATACGCAGTATTTT. The chain employs TRBV27 and TRBJ2-3; 7 bases match TRBD1. V lost 3 bases, J lost 2 bases, and 8 bases stayed unmatched. Germline V lookup: CDR1 MNHEY, CDR2 SMNVEV (reference sequence). The CDR3 contains 16 residues.

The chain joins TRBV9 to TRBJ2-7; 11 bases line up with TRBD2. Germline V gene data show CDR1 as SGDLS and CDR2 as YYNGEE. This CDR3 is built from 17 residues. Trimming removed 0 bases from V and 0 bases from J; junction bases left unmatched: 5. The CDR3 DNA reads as TGTGCCAGCAGCGTAGGGGGACTAGCGGACAGCTCCTACGAGCAGTACTTC. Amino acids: CASSVGGLADSSYEQYF.

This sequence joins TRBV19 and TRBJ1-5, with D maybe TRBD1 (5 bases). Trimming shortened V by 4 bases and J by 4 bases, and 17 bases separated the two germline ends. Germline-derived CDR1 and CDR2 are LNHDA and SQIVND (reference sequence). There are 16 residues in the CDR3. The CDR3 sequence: CASSTPEGGANQPQHF. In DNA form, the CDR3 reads TGTGCCAGTAGTACCCCAGAGGGAGGGGCGAATCAGCCCCAGCATTTT.

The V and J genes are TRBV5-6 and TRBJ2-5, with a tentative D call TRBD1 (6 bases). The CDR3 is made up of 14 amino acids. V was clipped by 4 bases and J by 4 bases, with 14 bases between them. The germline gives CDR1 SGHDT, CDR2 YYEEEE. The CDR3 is CASSLGQSGETQYF. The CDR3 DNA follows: TGTGCCAGCAGCCTAGGACAGAGTGGAGAGACCCAGTACTTC.

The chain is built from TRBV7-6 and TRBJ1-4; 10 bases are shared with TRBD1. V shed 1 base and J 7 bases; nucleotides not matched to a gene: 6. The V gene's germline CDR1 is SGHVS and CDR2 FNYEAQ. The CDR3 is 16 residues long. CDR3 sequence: CASSLEGGQGGEKLFF. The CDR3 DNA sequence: TGTGCCAGCAGCTTAGAAGGAGGACAGGGGGGTGAAAAACTGTTTTTT.

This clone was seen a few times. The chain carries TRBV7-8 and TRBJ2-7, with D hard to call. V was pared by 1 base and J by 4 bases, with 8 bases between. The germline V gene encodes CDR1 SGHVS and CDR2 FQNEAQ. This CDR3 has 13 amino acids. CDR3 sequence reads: CASSLVSLYEQYF. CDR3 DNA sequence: TGTGCCAGCAGCTTAGTATCCCTTTACGAGCAGTACTTC.

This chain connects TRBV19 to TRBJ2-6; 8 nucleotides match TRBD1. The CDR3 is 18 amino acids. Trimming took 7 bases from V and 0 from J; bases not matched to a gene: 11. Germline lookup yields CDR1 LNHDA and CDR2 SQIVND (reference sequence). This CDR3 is CASTEDRVGNSGANVLTF. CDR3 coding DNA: TGTGCCAGTACCGAGGACAGGGTCGGGAACTCTGGGGCCAACGTCCTGACTTTC.

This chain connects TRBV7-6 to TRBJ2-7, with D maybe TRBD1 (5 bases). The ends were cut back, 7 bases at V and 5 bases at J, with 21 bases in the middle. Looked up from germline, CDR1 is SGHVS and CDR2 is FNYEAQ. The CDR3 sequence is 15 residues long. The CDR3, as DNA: TGTGCCAGCACCTCTGGGCAGGGCCCTTCGCACGAGCAGTACTTC. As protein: CASTSGQGPSHEQYF.

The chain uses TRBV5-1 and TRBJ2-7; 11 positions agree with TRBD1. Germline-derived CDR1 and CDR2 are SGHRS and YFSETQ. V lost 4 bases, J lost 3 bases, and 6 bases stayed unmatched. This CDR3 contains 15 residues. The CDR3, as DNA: TGCGCCAGCAGCGGGGGACAGGGGGTTGACTACGAGCAGTACTTC. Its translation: CASSGGQGVDYEQYF.

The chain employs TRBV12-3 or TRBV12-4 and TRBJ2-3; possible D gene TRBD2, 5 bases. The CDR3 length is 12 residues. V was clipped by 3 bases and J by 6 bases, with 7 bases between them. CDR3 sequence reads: CASSFSADTQYF. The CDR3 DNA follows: TGTGCCAGCAGTTTTAGCGCGGATACGCAGTATTTT.

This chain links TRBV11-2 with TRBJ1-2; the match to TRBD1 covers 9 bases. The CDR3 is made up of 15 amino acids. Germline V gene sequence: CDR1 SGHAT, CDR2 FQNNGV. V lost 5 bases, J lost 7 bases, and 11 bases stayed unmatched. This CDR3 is CASSPGTGSVSGYTF. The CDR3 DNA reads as TGTGCCAGCAGCCCCGGGACAGGGAGCGTTAGTGGCTACACCTTC. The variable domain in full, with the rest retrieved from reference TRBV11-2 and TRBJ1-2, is EAGVAQSPRYKIIEKRQSVAFWCNPISGHATLYWYQQILGQGPKLLIQFQNNGVVDDSQLPKDRFSAERLKGVDSTLKIQPAKLEDSAVYLCASSPGTGSVSGYTFGSGTRLTVV.

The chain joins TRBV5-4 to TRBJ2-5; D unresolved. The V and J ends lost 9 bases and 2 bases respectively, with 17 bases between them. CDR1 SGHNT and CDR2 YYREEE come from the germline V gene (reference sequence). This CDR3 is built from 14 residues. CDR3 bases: TGTGCCACCTCCCTGAACCTAAAACAAGAGACCCAGTACTTC. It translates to CATSLNLKQETQYF.

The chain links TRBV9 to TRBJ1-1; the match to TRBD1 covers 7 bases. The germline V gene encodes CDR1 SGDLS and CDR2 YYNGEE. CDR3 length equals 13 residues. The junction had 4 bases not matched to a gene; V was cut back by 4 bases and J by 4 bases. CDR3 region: CASSTQGSTEAFF. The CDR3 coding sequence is TGTGCCAGCAGCACACAGGGGTCCACTGAAGCTTTCTTT.

The CDR3 DNA reads TGTGCCATCAGTGCTGGGACCGGGACAGGGGGTCTCAATGAGCAGTTCTTC. Translation gives CAISAGTGTGGLNEQFF. This chain uses TRBV10-3 with TRBJ2-1; 11 positions match TRBD1. This CDR3 contains 17 residues. Germline lookup yields CDR1 ENHRY and CDR2 SYGVKD. Unmatched junction bases numbered 11, after V lost 4 bases and J lost 6 bases.

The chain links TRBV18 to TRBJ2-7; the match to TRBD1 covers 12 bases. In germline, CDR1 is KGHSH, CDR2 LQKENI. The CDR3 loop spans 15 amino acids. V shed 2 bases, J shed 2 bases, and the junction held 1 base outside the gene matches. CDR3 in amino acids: CASSPGTGGTYEQYF. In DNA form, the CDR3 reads TGTGCCAGCTCACCAGGGACAGGGGGCACCTACGAGCAGTACTTC.

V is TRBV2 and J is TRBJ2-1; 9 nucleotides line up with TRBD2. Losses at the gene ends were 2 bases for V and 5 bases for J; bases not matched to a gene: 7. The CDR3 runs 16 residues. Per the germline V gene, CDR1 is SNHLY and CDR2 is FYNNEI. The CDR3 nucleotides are TGTGCCAGCAGTGAACAGGGGATAGCGGGGGACAATGAGCAGTTCTTC. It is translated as CASSEQGIAGDNEQFF.

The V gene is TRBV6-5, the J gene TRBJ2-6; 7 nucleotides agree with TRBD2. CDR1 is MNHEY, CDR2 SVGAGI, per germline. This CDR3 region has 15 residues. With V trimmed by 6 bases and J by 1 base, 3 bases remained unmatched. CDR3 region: CASRAGVSGANVLTF. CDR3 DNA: TGTGCCAGCAGGGCGGGGGTTTCTGGGGCCAACGTCCTGACTTTC.